This TCR beta chain appears in the sequencing data of a study of blood T cell repertoires in COVID-19. The wider study: Collection of acute and convalescent COVID-19 samples took place in the United States, Italy and Spain. The analysed material was cDNA or gDNA that came from T cells, B-cell-depleted T cells, or PBMCs.

Enrollment of patients from Seattle took place during active infection, with longitudinal follow-up. In the authors' workflow: Amplification with reference gene primers provided the estimates of nucleated cell counts. Profiled with immunoSEQ multiplex PCR; TCRdb holds only in-frame clones, not every one. That table furnishes V, J and clone size, whereas the DNA furnished D and trimming. Of approximately 150,000 clones listed, roughly 93% are singletons. After removal of 9 bases from V and 4 bases from J, the junction contained 6 bases not matched to a gene. This CDR3 has 13 residues. The germline gives CDR1 PRHDT, CDR2 FYEKMQ (reference sequence).

The TCR sequence derives from a young man with COVID-19, enrolled during active disease. The V gene is TRBV13, the J gene TRBJ1-2, with 9 nucleotides matching TRBD1. The sample consisted of peripheral blood. CDR3 region: CASNRDRAYGYTF. The CDR3 DNA follows: TGTGCCAGTAACCGGGACAGGGCCTATGGCTACACCTTC. Full variable domain (rest looked up from reference TRBV13 and TRBJ1-2): AAGVIQSPRHLIKEKRETATLKCYPIPRHDTVYWYQQGPGQDPQFLISFYEKMQSDKGSIPDRFSAQQFSDYHSELNMSSLELGDSALYFCASNRDRAYGYTFGSGTRLTVV.